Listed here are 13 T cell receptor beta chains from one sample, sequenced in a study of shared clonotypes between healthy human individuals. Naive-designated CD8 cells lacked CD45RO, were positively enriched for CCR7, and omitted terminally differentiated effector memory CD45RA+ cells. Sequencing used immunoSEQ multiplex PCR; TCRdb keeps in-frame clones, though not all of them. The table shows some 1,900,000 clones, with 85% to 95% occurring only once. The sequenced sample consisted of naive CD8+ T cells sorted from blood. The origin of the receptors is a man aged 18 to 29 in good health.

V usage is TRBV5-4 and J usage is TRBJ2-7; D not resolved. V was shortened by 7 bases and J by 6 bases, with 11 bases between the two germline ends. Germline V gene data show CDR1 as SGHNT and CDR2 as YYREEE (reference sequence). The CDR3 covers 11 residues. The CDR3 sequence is CASGSETEQYF. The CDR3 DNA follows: TGTGCCAGCGGCTCCGAGACCGAGCAGTACTTC.

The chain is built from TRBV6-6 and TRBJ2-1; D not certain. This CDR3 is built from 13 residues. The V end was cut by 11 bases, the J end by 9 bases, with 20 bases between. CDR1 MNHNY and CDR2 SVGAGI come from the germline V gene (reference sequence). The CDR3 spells CASQGSPLGEQFF. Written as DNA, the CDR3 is TGTGCCTCCCAAGGGTCCCCCCTAGGTGAGCAGTTCTTC.

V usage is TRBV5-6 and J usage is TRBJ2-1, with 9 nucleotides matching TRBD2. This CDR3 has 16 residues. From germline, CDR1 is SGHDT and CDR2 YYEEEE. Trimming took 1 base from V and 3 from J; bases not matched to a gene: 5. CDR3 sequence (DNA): TGTGCCAGCAGCTTGAGGGCTAGCGGGAACTACAATGAGCAGTTCTTC. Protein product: CASSLRASGNYNEQFF.

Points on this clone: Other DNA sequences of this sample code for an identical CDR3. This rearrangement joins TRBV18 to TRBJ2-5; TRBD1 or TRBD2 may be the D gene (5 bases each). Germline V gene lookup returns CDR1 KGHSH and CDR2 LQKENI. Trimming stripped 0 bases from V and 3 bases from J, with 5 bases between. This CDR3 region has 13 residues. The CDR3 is CASSPPGEETQYF. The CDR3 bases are TGTGCCAGCTCACCACCGGGGGAAGAGACCCAGTACTTC. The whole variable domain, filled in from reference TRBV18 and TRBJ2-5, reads NAGVMQNPRHLVRRRGQEARLRCSPMKGHSHVYWYRQLPEEGLKFMVYLQKENIIDESGMPKERFSAEFPKEGPSILRIQQVVRGDSAAYFCASSPPGEETQYFGPGTRLLVL.

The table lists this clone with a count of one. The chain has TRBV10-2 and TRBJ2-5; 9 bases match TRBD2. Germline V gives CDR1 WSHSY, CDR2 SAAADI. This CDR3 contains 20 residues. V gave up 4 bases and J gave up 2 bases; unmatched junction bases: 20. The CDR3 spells CASSGTQQAGGPPFQETQYF. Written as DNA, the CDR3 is TGCGCCAGCAGTGGCACCCAACAAGCGGGGGGTCCCCCCTTTCAAGAGACCCAGTACTTC.

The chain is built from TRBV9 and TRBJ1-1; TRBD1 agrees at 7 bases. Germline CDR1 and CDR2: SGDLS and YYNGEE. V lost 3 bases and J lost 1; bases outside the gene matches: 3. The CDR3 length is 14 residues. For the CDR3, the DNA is TGTGCCAGCAGCGGGACAGGAGAGAACACTGAAGCTTTCTTT. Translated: CASSGTGENTEAFF.

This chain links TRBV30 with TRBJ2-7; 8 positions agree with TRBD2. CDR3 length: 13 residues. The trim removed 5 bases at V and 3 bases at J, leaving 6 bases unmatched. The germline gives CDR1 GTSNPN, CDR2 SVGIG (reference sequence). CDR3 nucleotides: TGTGCCTGGGGGACTAGAGGGATCTACGAGCAGTACTTC. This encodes CAWGTRGIYEQYF.

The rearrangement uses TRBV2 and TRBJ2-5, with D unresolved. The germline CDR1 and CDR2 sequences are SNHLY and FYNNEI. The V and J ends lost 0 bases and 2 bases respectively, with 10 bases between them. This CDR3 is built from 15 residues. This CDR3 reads CASSEATDRQETQYF. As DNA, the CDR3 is TGTGCCAGCAGTGAAGCAACAGATCGGCAAGAGACCCAGTACTTC.

As DNA, the CDR3 is TGTGCCAGCAGCTTACTTGGGGGTGAAAAACTGTTTTTT. Its translation: CASSLLGGEKLFF. This sequence joins TRBV6-5 and TRBJ1-4; possible D gene TRBD1, 5 bases. V was cut by 6 bases and J by 7 bases, with 12 bases left in between. Germline V CDR1 and CDR2: MNHEY, SVGAGI. The CDR3 loop spans 13 amino acids.

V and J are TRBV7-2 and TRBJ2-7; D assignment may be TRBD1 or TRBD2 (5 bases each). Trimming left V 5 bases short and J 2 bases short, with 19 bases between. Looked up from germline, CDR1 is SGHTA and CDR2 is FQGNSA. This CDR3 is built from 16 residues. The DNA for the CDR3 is TGTGCCAGCAGCCCACCGGTGGGGGATGGAACCTACGAGCAGTACTTC. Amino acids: CASSPPVGDGTYEQYF.

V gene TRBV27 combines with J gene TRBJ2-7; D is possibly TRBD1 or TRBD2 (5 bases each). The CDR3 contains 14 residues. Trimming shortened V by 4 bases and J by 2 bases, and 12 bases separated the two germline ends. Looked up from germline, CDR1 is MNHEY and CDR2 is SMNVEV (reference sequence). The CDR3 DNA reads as TGTGCCAGCAGTTACGGGACGGTACCCTACGAGCAGTACTTC. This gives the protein CASSYGTVPYEQYF.

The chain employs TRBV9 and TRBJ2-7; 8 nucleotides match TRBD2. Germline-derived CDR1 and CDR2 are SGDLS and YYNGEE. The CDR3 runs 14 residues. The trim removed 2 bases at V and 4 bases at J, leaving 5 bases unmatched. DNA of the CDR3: TGTGCCAGCAGCGTCGGGACTAGTCTGTACGAGCAGTACTTC. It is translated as CASSVGTSLYEQYF.

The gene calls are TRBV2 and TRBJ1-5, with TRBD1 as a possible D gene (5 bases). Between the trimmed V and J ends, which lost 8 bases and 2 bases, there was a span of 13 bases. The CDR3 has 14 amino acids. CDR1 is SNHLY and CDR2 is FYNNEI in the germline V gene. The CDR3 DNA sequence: TGTGCCAGCTTTCAGGGAGAGGGCAATCAGCCCCAGCATTTT. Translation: CASFQGEGNQPQHF.